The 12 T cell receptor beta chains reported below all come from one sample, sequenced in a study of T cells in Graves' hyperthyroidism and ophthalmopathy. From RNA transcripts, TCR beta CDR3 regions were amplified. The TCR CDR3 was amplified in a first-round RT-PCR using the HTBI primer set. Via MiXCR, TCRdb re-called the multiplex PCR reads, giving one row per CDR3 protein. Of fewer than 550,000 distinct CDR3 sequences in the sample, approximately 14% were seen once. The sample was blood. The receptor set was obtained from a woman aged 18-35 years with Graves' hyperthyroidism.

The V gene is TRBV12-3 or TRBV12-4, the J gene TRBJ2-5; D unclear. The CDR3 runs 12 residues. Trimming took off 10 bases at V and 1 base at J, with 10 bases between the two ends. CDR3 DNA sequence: TGTGCCACCCGAAGTAGCCAAGAGACCCAGTACTTC. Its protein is CATRSSQETQYF.

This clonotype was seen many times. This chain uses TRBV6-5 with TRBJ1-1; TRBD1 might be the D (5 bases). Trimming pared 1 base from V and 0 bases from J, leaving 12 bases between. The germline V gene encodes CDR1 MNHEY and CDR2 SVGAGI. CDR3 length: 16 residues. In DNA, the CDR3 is TGTGCCAGCAGTTACTTGGGGGAGGCGTTGAACACTGAAGCTTTCTTT. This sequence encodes CASSYLGEALNTEAFF.

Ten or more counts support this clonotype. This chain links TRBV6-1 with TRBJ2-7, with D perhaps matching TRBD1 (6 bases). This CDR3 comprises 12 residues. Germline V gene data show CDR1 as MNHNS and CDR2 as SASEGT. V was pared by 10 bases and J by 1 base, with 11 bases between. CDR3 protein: CATSGVSYEQYF. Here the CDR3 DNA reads TGTGCCACCTCAGGGGTATCCTACGAGCAGTACTTC.

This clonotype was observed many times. The CDR3 region has the DNA TGTGCCAGCAGTGTGGTCGGGGGACAGGGAAATGGTTCACCCCTCCACTTT. Its translation: CASSVVGGQGNGSPLHF. The chain joins TRBV2 to TRBJ1-6, with 9 bases aligning to TRBD1. The CDR3 consists of 17 residues. Trimming at V came to 4 bases and at J to 9 bases, leaving 13 bases not matched to a gene. Germline CDR1 SNHLY, CDR2 FYNNEI. Filled out from reference TRBV2 and TRBJ1-6, the complete variable domain reads EPEVTQTPSHQVTQMGQEVILRCVPISNHLYFYWYRQILGQKVEFLVSFYNNEISEKSEIFDDQFSVERPDGSNFTLKIRSTKLEDSAMYFCASSVVGGQGNGSPLHFGNGTRLTVT.

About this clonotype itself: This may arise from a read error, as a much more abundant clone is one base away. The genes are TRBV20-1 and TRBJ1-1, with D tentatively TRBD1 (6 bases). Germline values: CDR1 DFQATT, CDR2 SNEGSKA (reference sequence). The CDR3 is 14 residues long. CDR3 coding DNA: TGCAGGCCGAACCGTAGGGGGAGCACCGATGAAGCTTTCTTT. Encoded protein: CRPNRRGSTDEAFF.

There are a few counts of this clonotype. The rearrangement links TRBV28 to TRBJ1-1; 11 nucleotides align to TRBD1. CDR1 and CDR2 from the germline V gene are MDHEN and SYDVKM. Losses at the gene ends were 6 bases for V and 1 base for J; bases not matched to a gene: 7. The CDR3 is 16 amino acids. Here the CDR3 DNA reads TGTGCCAGCAGCCCAAATGGACAGGGGGCGAACACTGAAGCTTTCTTT. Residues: CASSPNGQGANTEAFF.

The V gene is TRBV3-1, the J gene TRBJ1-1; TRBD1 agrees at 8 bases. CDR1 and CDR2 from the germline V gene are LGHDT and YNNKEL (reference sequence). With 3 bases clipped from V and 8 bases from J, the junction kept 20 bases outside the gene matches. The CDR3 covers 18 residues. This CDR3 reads CASSHRPPDRVVLEEAFF. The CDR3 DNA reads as TGTGCCAGCAGCCACCGACCTCCGGACAGGGTGGTTTTGGAGGAAGCTTTCTTT.

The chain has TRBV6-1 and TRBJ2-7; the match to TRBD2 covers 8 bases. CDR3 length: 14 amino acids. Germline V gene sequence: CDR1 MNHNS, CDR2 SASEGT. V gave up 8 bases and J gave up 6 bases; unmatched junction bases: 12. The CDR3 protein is CASRRGSGAGEQYF. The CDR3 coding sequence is TGTGCCAGCCGTCGGGGTAGCGGGGCCGGCGAGCAGTACTTC.

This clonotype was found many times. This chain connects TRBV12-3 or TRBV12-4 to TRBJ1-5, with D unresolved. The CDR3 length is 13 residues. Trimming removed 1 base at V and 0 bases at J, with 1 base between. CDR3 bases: TGTGCCAGCAGTTTAGATAGCAATCAGCCCCAGCATTTT. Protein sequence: CASSLDSNQPQHF.

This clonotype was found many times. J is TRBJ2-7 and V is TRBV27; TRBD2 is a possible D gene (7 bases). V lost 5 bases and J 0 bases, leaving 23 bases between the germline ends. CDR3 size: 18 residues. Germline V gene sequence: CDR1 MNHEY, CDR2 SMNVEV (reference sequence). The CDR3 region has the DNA TGTGCCAGCAGTGCGGGGGCCCTTGTGAGGGACAACTCCTACGAGCAGTACTTC. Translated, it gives CASSAGALVRDNSYEQYF.

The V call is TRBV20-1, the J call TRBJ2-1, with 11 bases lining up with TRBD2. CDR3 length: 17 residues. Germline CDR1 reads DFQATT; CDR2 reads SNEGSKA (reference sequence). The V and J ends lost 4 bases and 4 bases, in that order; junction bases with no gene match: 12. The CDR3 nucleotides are TGCAGTGCTAACCCCCGGGTAGCGGGAGGGGGGTACAATGAGCAGTTCTTC. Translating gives CSANPRVAGGGYNEQFF.

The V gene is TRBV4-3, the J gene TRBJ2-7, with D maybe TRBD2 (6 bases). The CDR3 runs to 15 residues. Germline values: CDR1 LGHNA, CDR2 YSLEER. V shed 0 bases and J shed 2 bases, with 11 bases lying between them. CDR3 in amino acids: CASSQEGTATYEQYF. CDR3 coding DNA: TGCGCCAGCAGCCAAGAGGGGACTGCGACCTACGAGCAGTACTTC.